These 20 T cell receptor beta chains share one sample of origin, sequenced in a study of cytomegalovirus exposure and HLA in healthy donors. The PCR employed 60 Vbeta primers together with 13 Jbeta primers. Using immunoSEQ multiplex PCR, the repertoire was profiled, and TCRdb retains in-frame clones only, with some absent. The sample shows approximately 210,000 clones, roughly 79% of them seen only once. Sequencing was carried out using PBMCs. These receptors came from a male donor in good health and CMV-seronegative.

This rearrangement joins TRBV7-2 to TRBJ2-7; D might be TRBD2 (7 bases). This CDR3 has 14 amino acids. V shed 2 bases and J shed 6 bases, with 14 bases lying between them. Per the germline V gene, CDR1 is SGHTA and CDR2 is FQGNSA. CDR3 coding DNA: TGTGCCAGCAGCTTATACGGGGGGCGGGGCGAGCAGTACTTC. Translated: CASSLYGGRGEQYF.

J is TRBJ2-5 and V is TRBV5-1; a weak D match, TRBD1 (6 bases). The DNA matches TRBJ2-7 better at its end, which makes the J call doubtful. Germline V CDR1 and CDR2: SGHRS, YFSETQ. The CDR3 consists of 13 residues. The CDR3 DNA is TGCGCCAGCAGCCCGGGACATCTCTACGAGCAGTACTTC. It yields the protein CASSPGHLYEQYF.

CDR3 in amino acids: CASSITAATNEKLFF. The CDR3 DNA follows: TGTGCCAGTAGTATTACCGCGGCAACTAATGAAAAACTGTTTTTT. The V call is TRBV19, the J call TRBJ1-4; no reliable D call. CDR3 length equals 15 residues. Per germline, CDR1 LNHDA and CDR2 SQIVND (reference sequence). The V gene lost 3 bases and the J gene lost 0 bases, with 8 bases spanning the gap.

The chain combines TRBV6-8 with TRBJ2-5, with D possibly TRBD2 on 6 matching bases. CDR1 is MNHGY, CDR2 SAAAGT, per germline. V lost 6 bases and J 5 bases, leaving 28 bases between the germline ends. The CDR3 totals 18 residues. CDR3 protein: CASRLRGIRALAWETQYF. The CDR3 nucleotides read TGTGCCAGCAGGTTAAGAGGGATCAGGGCCCTAGCGTGGGAGACCCAGTACTTC.

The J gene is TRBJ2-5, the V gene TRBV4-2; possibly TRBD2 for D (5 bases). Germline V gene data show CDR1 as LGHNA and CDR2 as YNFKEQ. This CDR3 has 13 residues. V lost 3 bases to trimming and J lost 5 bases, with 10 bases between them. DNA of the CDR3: TGTGCCAGCAGCCATTACCCGGGGGAGACCCAGTACTTC. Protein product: CASSHYPGETQYF.

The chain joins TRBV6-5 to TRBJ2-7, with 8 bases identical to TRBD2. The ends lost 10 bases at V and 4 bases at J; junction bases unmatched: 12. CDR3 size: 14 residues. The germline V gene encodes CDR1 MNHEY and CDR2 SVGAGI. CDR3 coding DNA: TGTGCCACCGCCACCGTGGCGGGGGGTTACGAGCAGTACTTC. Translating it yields CATATVAGGYEQYF.

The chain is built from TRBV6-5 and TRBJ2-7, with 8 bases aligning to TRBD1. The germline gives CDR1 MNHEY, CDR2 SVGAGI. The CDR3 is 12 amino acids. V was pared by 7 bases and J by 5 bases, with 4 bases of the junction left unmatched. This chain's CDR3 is CASNGQGNEQYF. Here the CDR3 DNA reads TGTGCCAGCAACGGACAGGGCAACGAGCAGTACTTC.

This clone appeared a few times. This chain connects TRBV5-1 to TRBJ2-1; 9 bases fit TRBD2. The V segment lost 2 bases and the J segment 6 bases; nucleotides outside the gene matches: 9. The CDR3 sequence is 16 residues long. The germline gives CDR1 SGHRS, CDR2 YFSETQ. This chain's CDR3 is CASSFPGVAGVNEQFF. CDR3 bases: TGCGCCAGCAGCTTTCCGGGGGTAGCGGGGGTCAATGAGCAGTTCTTC.

The CDR3 DNA follows: TGTGCCAGCAGCTTTGCGTGGACTATTGAGCAGTACTTC. Amino acid sequence: CASSFAWTIEQYF. This chain joins TRBV12-1 and TRBJ2-7; the table assigns TRBD2, which was not confirmed against the DNA. TRBV12-1 is annotated as a pseudogene. The CDR3 extends over 13 amino acids.

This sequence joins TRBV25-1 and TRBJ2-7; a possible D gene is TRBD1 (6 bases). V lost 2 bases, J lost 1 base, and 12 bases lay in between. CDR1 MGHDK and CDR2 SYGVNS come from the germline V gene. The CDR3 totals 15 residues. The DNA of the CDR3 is TGTGCCAGCAGTGAAAATGAACAGGGATCCTACGAGCAGTACTTC. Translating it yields CASSENEQGSYEQYF.

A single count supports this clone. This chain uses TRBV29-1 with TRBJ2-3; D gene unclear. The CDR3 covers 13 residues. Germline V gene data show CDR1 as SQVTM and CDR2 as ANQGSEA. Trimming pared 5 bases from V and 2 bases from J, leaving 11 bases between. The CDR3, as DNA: TGCAGCGTTCTCAGAACAGACACAGATACGCAGTATTTT. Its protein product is CSVLRTDTDTQYF.

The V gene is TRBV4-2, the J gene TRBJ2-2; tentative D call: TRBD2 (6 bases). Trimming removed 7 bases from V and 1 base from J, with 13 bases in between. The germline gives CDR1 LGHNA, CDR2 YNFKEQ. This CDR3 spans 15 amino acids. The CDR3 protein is CASTLASVNTGELFF. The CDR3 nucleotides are TGTGCCAGCACCCTGGCTAGCGTGAACACCGGGGAGCTGTTTTTT.

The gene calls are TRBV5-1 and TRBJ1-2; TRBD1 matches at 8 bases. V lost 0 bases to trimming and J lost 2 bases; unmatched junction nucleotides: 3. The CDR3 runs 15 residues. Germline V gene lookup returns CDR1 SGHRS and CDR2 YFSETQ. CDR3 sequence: CASSLGQGPNYGYTF. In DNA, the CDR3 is TGCGCCAGCAGCTTGGGACAGGGGCCAAACTATGGCTACACCTTC.

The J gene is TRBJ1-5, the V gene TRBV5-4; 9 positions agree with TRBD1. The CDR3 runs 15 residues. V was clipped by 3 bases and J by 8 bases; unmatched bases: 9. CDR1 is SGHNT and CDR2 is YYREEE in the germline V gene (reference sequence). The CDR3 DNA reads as TGTGCCAGCAGCTCCGGTGGGACAGGGCTTGAGCCCCAGCATTTT. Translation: CASSSGGTGLEPQHF.

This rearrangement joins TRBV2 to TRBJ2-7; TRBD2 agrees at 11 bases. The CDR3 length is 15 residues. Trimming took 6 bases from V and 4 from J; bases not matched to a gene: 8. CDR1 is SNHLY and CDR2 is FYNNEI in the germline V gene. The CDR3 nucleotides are TGTGCCAGCAGCGCGAGTAGCGGGAGGGTTTACGAGCAGTACTTC. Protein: CASSASSGRVYEQYF. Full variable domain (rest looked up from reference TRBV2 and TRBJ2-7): EPEVTQTPSHQVTQMGQEVILRCVPISNHLYFYWYRQILGQKVEFLVSFYNNEISEKSEIFDDQFSVERPDGSNFTLKIRSTKLEDSAMYFCASSASSGRVYEQYFGPGTRLTVT.

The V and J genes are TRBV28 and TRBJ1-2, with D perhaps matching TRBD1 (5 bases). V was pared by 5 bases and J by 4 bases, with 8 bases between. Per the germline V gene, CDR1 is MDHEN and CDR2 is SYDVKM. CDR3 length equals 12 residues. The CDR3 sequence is CASSRDFYGYTF. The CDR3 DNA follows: TGTGCCAGCAGTCGGGACTTCTATGGCTACACCTTC.

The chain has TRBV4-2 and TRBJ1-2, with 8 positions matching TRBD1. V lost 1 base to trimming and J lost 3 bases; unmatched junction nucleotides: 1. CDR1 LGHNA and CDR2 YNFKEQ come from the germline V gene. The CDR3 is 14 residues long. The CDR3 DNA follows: TGTGCCAGCAGCCAAGCACAGGGGGACTATGGCTACACCTTC. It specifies CASSQAQGDYGYTF.

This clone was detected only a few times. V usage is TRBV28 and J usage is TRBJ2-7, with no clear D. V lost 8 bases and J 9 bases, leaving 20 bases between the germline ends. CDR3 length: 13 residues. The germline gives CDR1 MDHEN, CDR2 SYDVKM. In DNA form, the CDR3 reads TGTGCCAGCCAATTCCAAGATTCATCCGGGCAGTACTTC. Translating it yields CASQFQDSSGQYF.

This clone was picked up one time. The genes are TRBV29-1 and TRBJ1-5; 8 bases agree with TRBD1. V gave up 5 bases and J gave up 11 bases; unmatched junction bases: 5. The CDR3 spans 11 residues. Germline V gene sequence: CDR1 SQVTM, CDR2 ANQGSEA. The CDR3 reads CSVTGGGAQHF. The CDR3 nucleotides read TGCAGCGTTACAGGGGGAGGAGCCCAGCATTTT.

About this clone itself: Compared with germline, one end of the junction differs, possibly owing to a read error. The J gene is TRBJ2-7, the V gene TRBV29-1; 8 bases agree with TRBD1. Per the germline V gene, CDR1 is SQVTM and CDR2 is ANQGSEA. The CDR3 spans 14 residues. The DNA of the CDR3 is TGCAGCGTAGAAGACAGGGGCAGCTCCTACGAGCAGTACTTC. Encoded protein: CSVEDRGSSYEQYF.